This is a list of T cell receptor beta chains from one sample in a study of PD-L1 blockade in urothelial cancer. Data came from immunoSEQ multiplex PCR; TCRdb stores just in-frame clones and leaves some out. The sample lists roughly 32,000 clones, 70% to 90% occurring once. The input for sequencing was PBMCs, taken around atezolizumab (anti-PD-L1) treatment. The source is an older man with urothelial cancer. Each CDR3 is given with its conserved first and last residue. The D gene is left open where the match is weak. Clone size is stated in some rows and not others, as once, few, many or a class when expanded.

TRBJ2-7 TRBV5-1 few TRBD2 CASSFRGGASYEQYF TGCGCCAGCAGCTTCCGGGGGGGGGCCTCCTACGAGCAGTACTTC
TRBJ2-7 TRBV30 - - CAWTTGTGFYEQYF TGTGCCTGGACAACAGGTACAGGGTTCTACGAGCAGTACTTC
TRBJ1-1 TRBV19 - TRBD1 CAWGQFRTNTEAFF TGTGCCTGGGGACAGTTTAGAACGAACACTGAAGCTTTCTTT
TRBJ2-3 TRBV19 - - CASSIPPAWGVGDTQYF TGTGCCAGTAGTATACCTCCCGCATGGGGAGTCGGAGATACGCAGTATTTT
TRBJ2-7 TRBV29-1 - - CSVGGTYEQYF TGCAGCGTTGGCGGGACCTACGAGCAGTACTTC
TRBJ2-2 TRBV10-3 - TRBD1 CAISTTWTGGAASTGELFF TGTGCCATCAGTACAACTTGGACAGGGGGCGCGGCGAGCACCGGGGAGCTGTTTTTT
TRBJ1-1 TRBV6-1 - TRBD1 CASKPGTAKTEAFF TGTGCCAGCAAACCCGGGACAGCCAAGACTGAAGCTTTCTTT
TRBJ2-3 TRBV6-1 - TRBD2 CASSERASGRVYTQYF TGTGCCAGCAGTGAAAGGGCTAGCGGGAGGGTATATACGCAGTATTTT
TRBJ1-2 TRBV9 few - CASSVGGVHGYTF TGTGCCAGCAGCGTAGGGGGAGTCCATGGCTACACCTTC
TRBJ2-2 TRBV5-1 - - CASSLSGDTGELFF TGCGCCAGCAGCTTGTCAGGGGACACCGGGGAGCTGTTTTTT
TRBJ2-7 TRBV11-2 - TRBD2 CASSLEGLGFTYEQYF TGTGCCAGCAGCTTAGAAGGACTAGGGTTCACCTACGAGCAGTACTTC
TRBJ1-1 TRBV2 - - CASSWRVEAFF TGTGCCAGCAGTTGGAGGGTCGAAGCTTTCTTT
TRBJ2-3 TRBV21-1 - - CASLGTGQPDTQYF TGTGCCAGCCTCGGAACAGGGCAGCCAGATACGCAGTATTTT
TRBJ1-2 TRBV5-6 - - CASSFRQARPYGYTF TGTGCCAGCAGCTTTAGACAGGCTCGACCGTATGGCTACACCTTC
TRBJ1-3 TRBV19 - TRBD1 CASSTTGGTGNTIYF TGTGCCAGTAGTACAACAGGGGGAACTGGAAACACCATATATTTT
TRBJ2-3 TRBV9 - - CASSVGGIDTQYF TGTGCCAGCAGCGTAGGAGGGATAGATACGCAGTATTTT
TRBJ2-7 TRBV10-1 - - CASSDGGSSYEQYF TGCGCCAGCAGTGACGGAGGAAGCTCCTACGAGCAGTACTTC
TRBJ2-1 TRBV5-1 - - CASTGSGYLSYNEQFF TGCGCCAGCACGGGCAGCGGGTACCTCTCCTACAATGAGCAGTTCTTC
TRBJ2-7 TRBV28 few TRBD2 CASSPSGSYEQYF TGTGCCAGCAGTCCTAGCGGCTCCTACGAGCAGTACTTC
TRBJ1-2 TRBV28 - - CASSLVDPGAGDGYTF TGTGCCAGCAGTTTAGTTGATCCCGGGGCAGGGGACGGCTACACCTTC
TRBJ2-5 TRBV5-5 - - CASSFVQETQYF TGTGCCAGCAGCTTCGTTCAAGAGACCCAGTACTTC
TRBJ2-1 TRBV2 - - CASSARGGNYYNEQFF TGTGCCAGCAGTGCCCGAGGGGGAAACTACTACAATGAGCAGTTCTTC
TRBJ1-1 TRBV5-1 - TRBD1 CASSSGQVNTEAFF TGCGCCAGCAGCTCGGGACAGGTTAACACTGAAGCTTTCTTT
TRBJ1-1 TRBV4-1 - TRBD1 CASSQNPLQGYTEAFF TGCGCCAGCAGCCAAAATCCCCTACAGGGGTACACTGAAGCTTTCTTT
TRBJ2-5 TRBV5-1 - - CASSLPGHPPTQYF TGCGCCAGCAGCTTGCCGGGACACCCTCCAACCCAGTACTTC
TRBJ2-3 TRBV28 - - CASSLAGADTQYF TGTGCCAGCAGTTTGGCGGGCGCAGATACGCAGTATTTT
TRBJ2-1 TRBV19 - TRBD2 CASSTTSVGEQFF TGTGCCAGTAGTACCACTAGCGTGGGGGAGCAGTTCTTC
TRBJ2-7 TRBV5-4 - TRBD1 CASSLAGTGTYEQYF TGTGCCAGCAGCTTGGCCGGGACAGGCACCTACGAGCAGTACTTC
TRBJ1-1 TRBV19 - - CASSIVEDTEAFF TGTGCCAGTAGTATAGTTGAGGACACTGAAGCTTTCTTT
TRBJ2-7 TRBV2 - TRBD2 CASRAGTSGSYEQYF TGTGCCAGCAGGGCCGGGACTAGCGGATCCTACGAGCAGTACTTC
TRBJ1-2 TRBV28 - - CASHKGQKHGYTF TGTGCCAGCCATAAGGGGCAAAAGCATGGCTACACCTTC
TRBJ2-1 TRBV11-2 - TRBD2 CASSLVSGSPGTEQFF TGTGCCAGCAGCTTAGTTAGCGGGAGCCCCGGCACTGAGCAGTTCTTC
TRBJ2-2 TRBV29-1 - - CSATDNTGELFF TGCAGCGCGACAGACAACACCGGGGAGCTGTTTTTT
TRBJ2-1 TRBV4-3 - TRBD1 CASSQDRGGTSYNEQFF TGCGCCAGCAGCCAAGACCGAGGGGGCACTTCCTACAATGAGCAGTTCTTC
TRBJ2-2 TRBV4-1 few - CASSQALKPHTGELFF TGCGCCAGCAGCCAAGCACTAAAACCTCACACCGGGGAGCTGTTTTTT
TRBJ2-1 TRBV5-1 - TRBD2 CASSLYSSGRGSDNEQFF TGCGCCAGCAGCTTGTATTCAAGCGGGAGGGGTTCGGACAATGAGCAGTTCTTC
TRBJ2-7 TRBV5-3 - - CARSFYASPDEQYF TGTGCCAGAAGCTTTTACGCTAGTCCTGACGAGCAGTACTTC
TRBJ2-1 TRBV29-1 - - CSVQTGTNNEQFF TGCAGCGTACAGACAGGCACCAACAATGAGCAGTTCTTC
TRBJ2-1 TRBV4-3 - TRBD1 CASSRLLSIDRVRGNEQFF TGCGCCAGCAGCCGATTATTAAGTATTGACAGGGTAAGGGGCAATGAGCAGTTCTTC
TRBJ2-3 TRBV28 - - CASSGAGLRGTDTQYF TGTGCCAGCAGCGGCGCGGGACTCCGGGGCACAGATACGCAGTATTTT
TRBJ2-3 TRBV7-9 - TRBD2 CASSLARLADSTDTQYF TGTGCCAGCAGCTTAGCAAGACTAGCGGACTCCACAGATACGCAGTATTTT